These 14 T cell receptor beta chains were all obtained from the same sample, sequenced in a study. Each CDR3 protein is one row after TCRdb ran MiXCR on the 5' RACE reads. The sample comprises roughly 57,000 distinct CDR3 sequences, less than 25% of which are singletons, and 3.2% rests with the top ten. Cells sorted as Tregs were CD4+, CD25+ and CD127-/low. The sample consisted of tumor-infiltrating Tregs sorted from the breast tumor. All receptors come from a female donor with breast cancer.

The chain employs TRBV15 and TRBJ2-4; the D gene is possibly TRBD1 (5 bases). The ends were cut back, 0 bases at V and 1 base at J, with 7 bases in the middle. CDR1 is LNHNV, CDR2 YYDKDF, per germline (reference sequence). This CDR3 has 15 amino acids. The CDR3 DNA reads TGTGCCACCAGCAGAGATCGACAGGCCAAAAACATTCAGTACTTC. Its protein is CATSRDRQAKNIQYF.

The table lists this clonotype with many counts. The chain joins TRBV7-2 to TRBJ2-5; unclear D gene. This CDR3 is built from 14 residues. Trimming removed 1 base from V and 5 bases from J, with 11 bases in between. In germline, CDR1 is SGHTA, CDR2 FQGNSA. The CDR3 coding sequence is TGTGCCAGCAGCTTAGGCCCGGTTAGTGAGACCCAGTACTTC. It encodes CASSLGPVSETQYF.

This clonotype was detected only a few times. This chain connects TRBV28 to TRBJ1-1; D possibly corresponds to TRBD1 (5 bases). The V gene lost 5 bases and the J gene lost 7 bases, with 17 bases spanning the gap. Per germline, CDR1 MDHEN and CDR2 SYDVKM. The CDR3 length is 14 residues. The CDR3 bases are TGTGCCAGCAGTGCCTGGGACCCCAAGGGTGAAGCTTTCTTT. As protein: CASSAWDPKGEAFF.

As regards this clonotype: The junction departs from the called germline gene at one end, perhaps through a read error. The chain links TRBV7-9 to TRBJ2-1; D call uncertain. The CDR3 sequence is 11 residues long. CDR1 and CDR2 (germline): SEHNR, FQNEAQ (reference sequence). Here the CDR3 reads CASSPNKEQFF. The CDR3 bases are TGTGCCAGCAGCCCAAACAAGGAGCAGTTCTTC.

The CDR3 nucleotides read TGTGCCAGCAGCTTAACGGATCAGCCCCAGCATTTT. Protein: CASSLTDQPQHF. The V call is TRBV7-2, the J call TRBJ1-5; no clear D. Germline lookup yields CDR1 SGHTA and CDR2 FQGNSA. The CDR3 is 12 amino acids. V lost 2 bases to trimming and J lost 5 bases, with 4 bases between them.

The DNA for the CDR3 is TGCGCCAGCAGCTTGGCTGCACCTCCTGGAGGTGAAGCTTTCTTT. Translating gives CASSLAAPPGGEAFF. The rearrangement uses TRBV5-1 and TRBJ1-1; no reliable D call. The CDR3 contains 15 residues. V lost 0 bases and J lost 7, with 16 bases in between. Per germline, CDR1 SGHRS and CDR2 YFSETQ.

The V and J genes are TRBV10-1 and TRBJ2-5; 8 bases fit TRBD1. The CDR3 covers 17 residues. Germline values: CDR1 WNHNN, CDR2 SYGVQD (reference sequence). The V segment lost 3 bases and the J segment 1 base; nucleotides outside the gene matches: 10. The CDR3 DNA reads TGCGCCAGCAGTGAAAAACGGGGGACAGGACTCCAAGAGACCCAGTACTTC. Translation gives CASSEKRGTGLQETQYF.

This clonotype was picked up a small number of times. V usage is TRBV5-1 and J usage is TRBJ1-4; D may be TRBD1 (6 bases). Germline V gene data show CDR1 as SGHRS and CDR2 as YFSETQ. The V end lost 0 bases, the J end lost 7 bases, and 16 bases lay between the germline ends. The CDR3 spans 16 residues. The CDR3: CASSLGLGRGREKLFF. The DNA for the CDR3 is TGCGCCAGCAGCTTGGGGTTGGGCCGGGGGCGTGAAAAACTGTTTTTT.

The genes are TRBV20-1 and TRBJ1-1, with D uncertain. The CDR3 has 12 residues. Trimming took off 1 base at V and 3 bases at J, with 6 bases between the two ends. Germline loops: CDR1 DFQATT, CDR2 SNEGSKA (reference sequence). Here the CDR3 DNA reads TGCAGTGCTAGAGGTCCCGACACTGAAGCTTTCTTT. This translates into CSARGPDTEAFF.

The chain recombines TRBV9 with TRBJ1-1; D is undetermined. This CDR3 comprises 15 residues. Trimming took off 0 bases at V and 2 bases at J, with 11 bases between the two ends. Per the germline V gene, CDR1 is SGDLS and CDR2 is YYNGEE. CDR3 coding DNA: TGTGCCAGCAGCGTAGACGGGCGGATTAACACTGAAGCTTTCTTT. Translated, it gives CASSVDGRINTEAFF.

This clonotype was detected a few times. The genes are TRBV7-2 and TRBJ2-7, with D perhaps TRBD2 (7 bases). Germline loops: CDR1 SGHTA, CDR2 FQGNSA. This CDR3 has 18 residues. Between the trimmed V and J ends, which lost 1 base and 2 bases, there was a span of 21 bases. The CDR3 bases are TGTGCCAGCAGCTTAGTTATTCGGGGGGCACATCGTACCTACGAGCAGTACTTC. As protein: CASSLVIRGAHRTYEQYF.

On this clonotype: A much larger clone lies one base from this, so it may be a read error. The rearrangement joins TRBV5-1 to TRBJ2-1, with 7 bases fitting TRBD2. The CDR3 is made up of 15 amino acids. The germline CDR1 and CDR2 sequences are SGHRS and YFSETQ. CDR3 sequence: CASSLGGSSYNEQCF. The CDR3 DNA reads TGCGCCAGCAGCTTGGGCGGGAGCTCCTACAATGAGCAGTGCTTC.

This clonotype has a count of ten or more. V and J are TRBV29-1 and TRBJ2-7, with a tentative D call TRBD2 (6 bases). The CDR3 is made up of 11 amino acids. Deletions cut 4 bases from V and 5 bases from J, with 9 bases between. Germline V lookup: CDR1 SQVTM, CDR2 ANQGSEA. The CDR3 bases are TGCAGCGTTGGGCGCGGGAACGAGCAGTACTTC. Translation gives CSVGRGNEQYF.

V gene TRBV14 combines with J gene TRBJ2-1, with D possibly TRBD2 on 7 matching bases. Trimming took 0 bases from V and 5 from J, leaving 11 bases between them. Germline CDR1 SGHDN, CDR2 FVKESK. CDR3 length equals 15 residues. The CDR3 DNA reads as TGTGCCAGCAGCCAAGAACTAGGGGGGGACAATGAGCAGTTCTTC. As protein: CASSQELGGDNEQFF. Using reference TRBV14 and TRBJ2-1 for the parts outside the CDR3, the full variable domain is EAGVTQFPSHSVIEKGQTVTLRCDPISGHDNLYWYRRVMGKEIKFLLHFVKESKQDESGMPNNRFLAERTGGTYSTLKVQPAELEDSGVYFCASSQELGGDNEQFFGPGTRLTVL.